This passage covers 9 T cell receptor beta chains from one sample sequenced in a study of T cell responses to AZD1222 COVID-19 vaccine. Profiled with immunoSEQ multiplex PCR; TCRdb holds only in-frame clones, not every one. The table has around 150,000 clones, 88% seen once. This specimen consisted of peripheral blood, obtained 28 days after the second AZD1222 dose. The receptors come from an adult who received the AZD1222 COVID-19 vaccine.

The rearrangement uses TRBV29-1 and TRBJ1-1; a possible D gene is TRBD1 (5 bases). The CDR3 is 13 amino acids. Trimming pared 4 bases from V and 10 bases from J, leaving 19 bases between. Germline CDR1 SQVTM, CDR2 ANQGSEA. Here the CDR3 reads CSVGGGQGAGAFF. The DNA of the CDR3 is TGCAGCGTTGGGGGAGGGCAGGGAGCGGGAGCTTTCTTT.

V is TRBV4-3 and J is TRBJ2-7; D gene uncertain. The CDR3 length is 13 residues. The germline V gene encodes CDR1 LGHNA and CDR2 YSLEER. The V end was cut by 0 bases, the J end by 1 base, with 4 bases between. The CDR3 sequence is CASSQDTSYEQYF. Written as DNA, the CDR3 is TGCGCCAGCAGCCAAGACACGTCCTACGAGCAGTACTTC.

J is TRBJ1-1 and V is TRBV10-3; 9 bases align to TRBD1. CDR1 and CDR2 from the germline V gene are ENHRY and SYGVKD. Unmatched junction bases numbered 8, after V lost 7 bases and J lost 2 bases. The CDR3 runs 15 residues. The CDR3 here is CAITRTGDVNTEAFF. The DNA for the CDR3 is TGTGCCATCACGAGGACAGGGGATGTAAACACTGAAGCTTTCTTT.

The genes are TRBV9 and TRBJ1-5; maybe TRBD1 (5 bases). Germline CDR1 SGDLS, CDR2 YYNGEE. CDR3 size: 14 residues. V gave up 0 bases and J gave up 4 bases, with 8 bases separating them. The DNA for the CDR3 is TGTGCCAGCAGCGTAGAGGGGTCGAATCAGCCCCAGCATTTT. Amino acid sequence: CASSVEGSNQPQHF.

The table lists this clone with a few counts. This chain links TRBV18 with TRBJ1-1; a weak D match, TRBD1 (5 bases). CDR3 size: 16 residues. Germline CDR1 is KGHSH and CDR2 is LQKENI. V gave up 3 bases and J gave up 6 bases, with 20 bases separating them. This CDR3 reads CASSPQTDNRLAEAFF. In DNA, the CDR3 is TGTGCCAGCTCACCTCAGACAGATAACCGTCTGGCTGAAGCTTTCTTT.

V and J are TRBV27 and TRBJ2-5; possibly TRBD2 for D (6 bases). The V gene lost 3 bases and the J gene lost 4 bases, with 9 bases spanning the gap. Germline assignment: CDR1 MNHEY and CDR2 SMNVEV (reference sequence). This CDR3 is built from 13 residues. CDR3 sequence: CASSFLGGETQYF. CDR3 nucleotides: TGTGCCAGCAGTTTCCTGGGGGGAGAGACCCAGTACTTC.

The V gene is TRBV2, the J gene TRBJ2-1; 8 positions agree with TRBD2. This CDR3 has 17 residues. The V gene's germline CDR1 is SNHLY and CDR2 FYNNEI. V shed 6 bases, J shed 5 bases, and the junction held 15 bases outside the gene matches. The CDR3 region has the DNA TGTGCCAGCAGAGGAGACCCATGGTCGGGGGGGCACAATGAGCAGTTCTTC. Amino acid sequence: CASRGDPWSGGHNEQFF.

This chain connects TRBV10-3 to TRBJ1-1, with D tentatively TRBD1 (5 bases). This CDR3 has 14 residues. Germline V gene lookup returns CDR1 ENHRY and CDR2 SYGVKD. Trimming cost V 9 bases and J 4 bases, with 18 bases left between them. The CDR3 is CAIDAGREGTEAFF. The CDR3 region has the DNA TGTGCCATTGACGCGGGCAGGGAGGGCACTGAAGCTTTCTTT.

This chain links TRBV15 with TRBJ1-5, with D possibly matching TRBD1 (5 bases). CDR1 and CDR2 (germline): LNHNV, YYDKDF (reference sequence). V was trimmed by 5 bases and J by 4 bases, leaving 12 bases between them. The CDR3 has 14 residues. The CDR3 reads CATSYMQGNQPQHF. DNA for the CDR3: TGTGCCACCAGCTACATGCAGGGAAATCAGCCCCAGCATTTT.